Listed below are T cell receptor beta chains from one sample, sequenced in a study of post-analysis software for immune sequencing data. TCRdb re-analysed the PCR reads in MiXCR, keeping a single row per CDR3 protein. Of about 820,000 distinct CDR3 sequences in the sample, about 57% were seen once. Sequencing was performed on blood. Source of these receptors: a girl under 18 with multiple sclerosis. Each CDR3 is given with its conserved first and last residue. Fields, in order: D gene, J gene, clone size, V gene, CDR3 protein, CDR3 DNA. The D gene is left open where the match is weak. Clone size is shown for a subset of rows, as once, few, many or a class of expanded clone.

>-|TRBJ2-5|-|TRBV5-1
CASATGPLETQYF
TGCGCCAGCGCGACAGGCCCCCTGGAGACCCAGTACTTC
>TRBD1|TRBJ1-1|-|TRBV20-1
CSANRGNTEAFF
TGCAGTGCTAACAGGGGTAACACTGAAGCTTTCTTT
>-|TRBJ2-4|few|TRBV3-1
CASSPTGTVGIQYF
TGTGCCAGCAGCCCGACAGGTACCGTGGGCATTCAGTACTTC
>TRBD1|TRBJ1-2|-|TRBV25-1
CASSDFSQGVGYTF
TGTGCCAGCAGTGACTTCTCACAGGGGGTCGGCTACACCTTC
>-|TRBJ2-5|-|TRBV11-2
CASSFDILSQETQYF
TGTGCCAGCAGCTTTGATATCCTTTCACAAGAGACCCAGTACTTC
>-|TRBJ2-1|-|TRBV29-1
CSVDGVGGQKIYNEQFF
TGCAGCGTTGATGGGGTCGGGGGACAGAAGATTTACAATGAGCAGTTCTTC
>TRBD2|TRBJ2-7|-|TRBV7-2
CASSLENGGAYEQYF
TGTGCCAGCAGCTTAGAGAACGGGGGGGCCTACGAGCAGTACTTC
>-|TRBJ2-3|-|TRBV6-4
CASRVGSTDTPYF
TGTGCCAGCCGGGTCGGGAGCACAGATACGCCGTATTTT
>TRBD2|TRBJ2-7|-|TRBV20-1
CSAKPPGLARHSEQYF
TGCAGTGCTAAACCCCCGGGACTAGCGCGGCATTCAGAGCAGTACTTC
>-|TRBJ1-5|few|TRBV4-1
CASSQTRGPPNQPQHF
TGCGCCAGCAGCCAAACCCGGGGCCCACCGAATCAGCCCCAGCATTTT
>-|TRBJ2-1|-|TRBV5-1
CASQTGGPYNEQFF
TGCGCCAGCCAGACCGGGGGACCCTACAATGAGCAGTTCTTC
>-|TRBJ2-1|-|TRBV29-1
CSVVPPGLLKASSYNEQFF
TGCAGCGTCGTACCTCCGGGACTCCTAAAGGCAAGCTCCTACAATGAGCAGTTCTTC
>-|TRBJ2-7|-|TRBV18
CASSPRRNNEQYF
TGTGCCAGCTCACCACGACGGAATAACGAGCAGTACTTC
>-|TRBJ2-1|-|TRBV20-1
CSAVEPVGSNEQFF
TGCAGTGCCGTAGAGCCGGTCGGGTCCAATGAGCAGTTCTTC
>-|TRBJ1-2|-|TRBV5-1
CASSPGTSRGGYTF
TGCGCCAGCAGCCCCGGGACGTCAAGGGGGGGCTACACCTTC
>-|TRBJ2-6|-|TRBV10-3
CAIRRTGNSGANVLTF
TGTGCCATCCGCCGAACAGGGAACTCTGGGGCCAACGTCCTGACTTTC
>-|TRBJ2-3|-|TRBV2
CATRTRVFTDTQYF
TGTGCCACTCGAACCAGGGTCTTCACAGATACGCAGTATTTT
>TRBD1|TRBJ2-7|-|TRBV7-9
CASSPGQVSCEQYF
TGTGCCAGCAGCCCTGGACAGGTTTCATGCGAGCAGTACTTC
>TRBD1|TRBJ1-1|-|TRBV5-1
CASSSGQGAHGAEAFF
TGCGCCAGCAGCTCCGGACAGGGGGCGCACGGCGCTGAAGCTTTCTTT
>-|TRBJ2-5|few|TRBV29-1
CSVEDRPGETQYF
TGCAGCGTTGAAGATCGCCCGGGGGAGACCCAGTACTTC
>-|TRBJ2-1|-|TRBV6-1
CASKIGADEQFF
TGTGCCAGCAAGATTGGGGCGGATGAGCAGTTCTTC
>TRBD2|TRBJ2-1|-|TRBV7-8
CASSRTSGRGSNEQFF
TGTGCCAGCAGCCGGACTAGCGGGAGGGGAAGCAATGAGCAGTTCTTC
>-|TRBJ1-2|-|TRBV27
CASRIQGQTNYGYTF
TGTGCCAGCAGGATCCAGGGACAAACCAACTATGGCTACACCTTC
>-|TRBJ1-6|once|TRBV15
CATSREGSGSPLHF
TGTGCCACCAGCAGAGAGGGCAGTGGCTCACCCCTCCACTTT
>-|TRBJ1-2|-|TRBV7-3
CASSLNGGNYGYTF
TGTGCCAGCAGCTTAAACGGCGGTAACTATGGCTACACCTTC
>TRBD2|TRBJ2-5|-|TRBV10-3
CAISATSGRLVRETQYF
TGTGCCATCAGTGCAACTAGCGGGAGGCTCGTAAGGGAGACCCAGTACTTC
>-|TRBJ2-5|-|TRBV11-3
CASSLGLGRTVPETQYF
TGTGCCAGCAGCTTAGGATTAGGACGCACCGTCCCAGAGACCCAGTACTTC
>TRBD1|TRBJ2-7|-|TRBV13
CASSPPRDRGVTYEQYF
TGTGCCAGCAGCCCGCCCCGGGACAGGGGAGTGACCTACGAGCAGTACTTC
>-|TRBJ1-2|-|TRBV29-1
CSVEDLRRIYTF
TGCAGCGTTGAAGATTTACGACGGATCTACACCTTC
>TRBD2|TRBJ2-1|-|TRBV12-3/TRBV12-4
CATDSGGAENEQFF
TGTGCCACCGATAGCGGGGGGGCGGAAAATGAGCAGTTCTTC
>-|TRBJ2-7|-|TRBV7-9
CASSFWSGVYEQYF
TGTGCCAGCAGCTTCTGGTCGGGGGTCTACGAGCAGTACTTC
>-|TRBJ1-1|few|TRBV6-6
CASMRGGTEAFF
TGTGCCAGCATGAGGGGAGGCACTGAAGCTTTCTTT
>-|TRBJ2-7|-|TRBV20-1
CSARSSVYEQYF
TGCAGTGCTAGGTCAAGCGTCTACGAGCAGTACTTC
>TRBD2|TRBJ2-3|-|TRBV20-1
CSASRTSGTTDTQYF
TGCAGTGCTAGCCGGACTAGCGGGACCACAGATACGCAGTATTTT
>-|TRBJ2-6|-|TRBV29-1
CSVDVGNGANVLTF
TGCAGCGTTGATGTGGGGAACGGGGCCAACGTCCTGACTTTC
>TRBD1|TRBJ2-6|-|TRBV29-1
CSVLGQGSGSGANVLTF
TGCAGCGTTCTGGGACAGGGGAGCGGTTCTGGGGCCAACGTCCTGACTTTC
>TRBD2|TRBJ2-7|-|TRBV9
CASSVEGSGSPHEQYF
TGTGCCAGCAGCGTAGAGGGTAGCGGGAGCCCCCACGAGCAGTACTTC
>-|TRBJ2-5|-|TRBV7-9
CASSLGSGQRETQYF
TGTGCCAGCAGCTTAGGTAGTGGGCAGCGAGAGACCCAGTACTTC